These T cell receptor beta chains were read from a single sample in a study of blood T cell repertoires in COVID-19. Profiled with immunoSEQ multiplex PCR; TCRdb holds only in-frame clones, not every one. The sample lists 200,000 to 300,000 clones, about 85% occurring once. Sequenced input: peripheral blood. These TCRs come from a woman aged 55-69 years with active or convalescent COVID-19. CDR3s include the opening cysteine and the closing phenylalanine or tryptophan. The D gene is left open where the match is weak. Size tells how often a clone was seen (once, few, many) or the class of an expanded clone, and some rows leave it out.

J gene: TRBJ1-5
clone size: once
V gene: TRBV10-3
D gene: TRBD1
CDR3 DNA: TGTGCCACTAGACAGGGGGCGCAGGGCAATCAGCCCCAGCATTTT
CDR3 protein: CATRQGAQGNQPQHF

J gene: TRBJ2-1
clone size: -
V gene: TRBV10-1
D gene: TRBD1
CDR3 DNA: TGCGCCAGCAGTTCTCGACAGGGCTCCTACAATGAGCAGTTCTTC
CDR3 protein: CASSSRQGSYNEQFF

J gene: TRBJ2-5
clone size: once
V gene: TRBV18
D gene: -
CDR3 DNA: TGTGCCAGCTCAAGGGACTTTCAAGAGACCCAGTACTTC
CDR3 protein: CASSRDFQETQYF

J gene: TRBJ1-2
clone size: -
V gene: TRBV28
D gene: -
CDR3 DNA: TGTGCCAGCAGTTTTGCAGGGGAAGGGGACTATGGCTACACCTTC
CDR3 protein: CASSFAGEGDYGYTF

J gene: TRBJ1-4
clone size: -
V gene: TRBV4-1
D gene: -
CDR3 DNA: TGCGCCAGCAGCCAATCCACTTGGAGAGTCGGCGAAAAACTGTTTTTT
CDR3 protein: CASSQSTWRVGEKLFF

J gene: TRBJ2-7
clone size: -
V gene: TRBV28
D gene: -
CDR3 DNA: TGTGCCAGCAGGGAAGGAGGCGAGCAGTACTTC
CDR3 protein: CASREGGEQYF

J gene: TRBJ2-5
clone size: -
V gene: TRBV6-5
D gene: -
CDR3 DNA: TGTGCCAGCAGTTACGGCCAAGGGAGAGAGACCCAGTACTTC
CDR3 protein: CASSYGQGRETQYF

J gene: TRBJ2-5
clone size: -
V gene: TRBV5-4
D gene: TRBD2
CDR3 DNA: TGTGCCAGCAGCTTGGATGCTAGCGGGGCCCAAGAGACCCAGTACTTC
CDR3 protein: CASSLDASGAQETQYF

J gene: TRBJ2-1
clone size: once
V gene: TRBV5-1
D gene: TRBD2
CDR3 DNA: TGCGCCAGCAGCTGGGGACTAGCGGCCCTCCCCCAGGAGCAGTTCTTC
CDR3 protein: CASSWGLAALPQEQFF

J gene: TRBJ2-3
clone size: -
V gene: TRBV24-1
D gene: -
CDR3 DNA: TGTGCCACCAGGAAGGGGGGCACAGATACGCAGTATTTT
CDR3 protein: CATRKGGTDTQYF

J gene: TRBJ2-3
clone size: -
V gene: TRBV7-6
D gene: TRBD2
CDR3 DNA: TGTGCCAGCAGCCAGGGAGGGACAGATACGCAGTATTTT
CDR3 protein: CASSQGGTDTQYF

J gene: TRBJ2-1
clone size: -
V gene: TRBV5-1
D gene: TRBD2
CDR3 DNA: TGCGCCAGCAGCTTGGCCGCGGGCGGGGGGTCCTACAATGAGCAGTTCTTC
CDR3 protein: CASSLAAGGGSYNEQFF

J gene: TRBJ2-3
clone size: few
V gene: TRBV24-1
D gene: -
CDR3 DNA: TGTGCCACCAGTGATTTGGCGTGGGCAGGCACAGATACGCAGTATTTT
CDR3 protein: CATSDLAWAGTDTQYF

J gene: TRBJ1-3
clone size: -
V gene: TRBV5-1
D gene: -
CDR3 DNA: TGCGCCAGCAGCCCGGAGGGGACGGCTGGAAACACCATATATTTT
CDR3 protein: CASSPEGTAGNTIYF

J gene: TRBJ2-5
clone size: -
V gene: TRBV14
D gene: TRBD2
CDR3 DNA: TGTGCCAGCAGCCCCCTTTCTAGCGGGGGGCCCCAAGAGACCCAGTACTTC
CDR3 protein: CASSPLSSGGPQETQYF

J gene: TRBJ2-5
clone size: once
V gene: TRBV6-1
D gene: -
CDR3 DNA: TGTGCCAGCAGTGAAGTTACCCCGGACAGACAAGAGACCCAGTACTTC
CDR3 protein: CASSEVTPDRQETQYF

J gene: TRBJ2-1
clone size: -
V gene: TRBV19
D gene: -
CDR3 DNA: TGTGCCAGTAGGGGATCGGGATTCCGAGGTCCGTTCTTC
CDR3 protein: CASRGSGFRGPFF

J gene: TRBJ2-5
clone size: -
V gene: TRBV19
D gene: -
CDR3 DNA: TGTGCCAGTAGTAGGGGAATGAGGGCCGGGGAGACCCAGTACTTC
CDR3 protein: CASSRGMRAGETQYF

J gene: TRBJ1-2
clone size: -
V gene: TRBV3-1/TRBV3-2
D gene: TRBD1
CDR3 DNA: TGTGCCAGCAGCAGGGGGCAGGGCTACACCTTC
CDR3 protein: CASSRGQGYTF

J gene: TRBJ1-3
clone size: -
V gene: TRBV11-2
D gene: -
CDR3 DNA: TGTGCCAGCAGCCTCAATCCGGCGATGCGGGGAAACACCATATATTTT
CDR3 protein: CASSLNPAMRGNTIYF

J gene: TRBJ2-7
clone size: -
V gene: TRBV9
D gene: TRBD2
CDR3 DNA: TGTGCCAGCAGCGTAGGGACTAGCGGGAGCTACGAGCAGTACTTC
CDR3 protein: CASSVGTSGSYEQYF

J gene: TRBJ2-3
clone size: -
V gene: TRBV6-1
D gene: -
CDR3 DNA: TGTGCCAGCAGTGAAGTGGGGAGAGGGGGTGGCACAGATACGCAGTATTTT
CDR3 protein: CASSEVGRGGGTDTQYF

J gene: TRBJ2-1
clone size: few
V gene: TRBV27
D gene: TRBD2
CDR3 DNA: TGTGCCAGCAGTTTATCGGCGGGGGGAGGGAATGAGCAGTTCTTC
CDR3 protein: CASSLSAGGGNEQFF

J gene: TRBJ1-6
clone size: -
V gene: TRBV10-3
D gene: -
CDR3 DNA: TGTGCCATTCGGGGGGGGCGTAATTCACCCCTCCACTTT
CDR3 protein: CAIRGGRNSPLHF

J gene: TRBJ2-7
clone size: -
V gene: TRBV29-1
D gene: -
CDR3 DNA: TGCAGCGTAGGGGGAGGGCTCAGCTCCTACGAGCAGTACTTC
CDR3 protein: CSVGGGLSSYEQYF

J gene: TRBJ1-6
clone size: -
V gene: TRBV6-5
D gene: -
CDR3 DNA: TGTGCCAGCAGTTATGGGCAGCTAAATTCACCCCTCCACTTT
CDR3 protein: CASSYGQLNSPLHF

J gene: TRBJ1-1
clone size: -
V gene: TRBV2
D gene: TRBD1
CDR3 DNA: TGTGCCAGCAAGATCGGCAGGGGGCCCGACACTGAAGCTTTCTTT
CDR3 protein: CASKIGRGPDTEAFF

J gene: TRBJ1-2
clone size: once
V gene: TRBV7-2
D gene: -
CDR3 DNA: TGTGCCAGCAGCCTCCAAACAGAAGAATATGGCTACACCTTC
CDR3 protein: CASSLQTEEYGYTF

J gene: TRBJ1-5
clone size: -
V gene: TRBV5-1
D gene: -
CDR3 DNA: TGCGCCAGCAGCTTGGGAGGGGGTAACAATCAGCCCCAGCATTTT
CDR3 protein: CASSLGGGNNQPQHF

J gene: TRBJ1-1
clone size: -
V gene: TRBV2
D gene: -
CDR3 DNA: TGTGCCAGCAGATACATCGTAGAGGACACTGAAGCTTTCTTT
CDR3 protein: CASRYIVEDTEAFF

J gene: TRBJ1-1
clone size: -
V gene: TRBV4-2
D gene: TRBD1
CDR3 DNA: TGTGCCAGCAGCCAGGACAGGGGCATGAACACTGAAGCTTTCTTT
CDR3 protein: CASSQDRGMNTEAFF

J gene: TRBJ2-3
clone size: -
V gene: TRBV19
D gene: -
CDR3 DNA: TGTGCCAGTGGTAAGGGGTGGGGCGCGAGCACAGATACGCAGTATTTT
CDR3 protein: CASGKGWGASTDTQYF

J gene: TRBJ2-1
clone size: -
V gene: TRBV11-2
D gene: TRBD2
CDR3 DNA: TGTGCCAGCAGCTTAGCGCGGGGGGGATACAATGAGCAGTTCTTC
CDR3 protein: CASSLARGGYNEQFF

J gene: TRBJ1-6
clone size: -
V gene: TRBV27
D gene: -
CDR3 DNA: TGTGCCAGCAGTTTATCGGCCCATTCACCCCTCCACTTT
CDR3 protein: CASSLSAHSPLHF

J gene: TRBJ2-3
clone size: -
V gene: TRBV5-8
D gene: -
CDR3 DNA: TGTGCCAGCAGGTCGGGGGAATGGACAGATACGCAGTATTTT
CDR3 protein: CASRSGEWTDTQYF

J gene: TRBJ2-1
clone size: -
V gene: TRBV18
D gene: TRBD2
CDR3 DNA: TGTGCCAGCTCACCACGAGTGACTAGCGGATACAATGAGCAGTTCTTC
CDR3 protein: CASSPRVTSGYNEQFF

J gene: TRBJ1-1
clone size: -
V gene: TRBV19
D gene: -
CDR3 DNA: TGTGCCAGTACCGTGGGGGGGGACACTGAAGCTTTCTTT
CDR3 protein: CASTVGGDTEAFF

J gene: TRBJ2-7
clone size: -
V gene: TRBV27
D gene: TRBD1
CDR3 DNA: TGTGCCAGCAGTCCCCGACAGGGGGCACCCTACGAGCAGTACTTC
CDR3 protein: CASSPRQGAPYEQYF

J gene: TRBJ1-6
clone size: -
V gene: TRBV7-8
D gene: -
CDR3 DNA: TGTGCCAGCAGCTTAGCCTCCAGGGTTCAACCCCTCCACTTT
CDR3 protein: CASSLASRVQPLHF

J gene: TRBJ1-1
clone size: few
V gene: TRBV10-3
D gene: -
CDR3 DNA: TGTGCCATCCGCCGAGGAGAGAACACTGAAGCTTTCTTT
CDR3 protein: CAIRRGENTEAFF

J gene: TRBJ2-1
clone size: -
V gene: TRBV5-1
D gene: -
CDR3 DNA: TGCGCCAGCAGCTTGGGACCTAGCAAGGACGATGAGCAGTTCTTC
CDR3 protein: CASSLGPSKDDEQFF

J gene: TRBJ1-6
clone size: -
V gene: TRBV2
D gene: -
CDR3 DNA: TGTGCCAGCAGTGAAGGAGGCCGTGCCTTTAATTCACCCCTCCACTTT
CDR3 protein: CASSEGGRAFNSPLHF

J gene: TRBJ1-2
clone size: -
V gene: TRBV29-1
D gene: TRBD1
CDR3 DNA: TGCAGCGTTGCGGGACAGGGGGCGCGTAACTATGGCTACACCTTC
CDR3 protein: CSVAGQGARNYGYTF

J gene: TRBJ2-7
clone size: -
V gene: TRBV1
D gene: -
CDR3 DNA: TGCACCAGCAGCCAGGTGGACAACTCCTACGAGCAGTACTTC
CDR3 protein: CTSSQVDNSYEQYF

J gene: TRBJ2-7
clone size: -
V gene: TRBV5-1
D gene: TRBD2
CDR3 DNA: TGCGCCAGCAGCTTGGCCCCCGGGACTACCGTCAACGAGCAGTACTTC
CDR3 protein: CASSLAPGTTVNEQYF

J gene: TRBJ1-4
clone size: -
V gene: TRBV15
D gene: -
CDR3 DNA: TGTGCCACCAGCAGAGGAGGCGGTTTCGGTGAAAAACTGTTTTTT
CDR3 protein: CATSRGGGFGEKLFF

J gene: TRBJ1-4
clone size: -
V gene: TRBV7-2
D gene: -
CDR3 DNA: TGTGCCAGCAGCTTAACTTCTACAGGACGTAATGAAAAACTGTTTTTT
CDR3 protein: CASSLTSTGRNEKLFF

J gene: TRBJ1-6
clone size: -
V gene: TRBV6-5
D gene: TRBD1
CDR3 DNA: TGTGCCAGCAGTTACACAGGGGATAATTCACCCCTCCACTTT
CDR3 protein: CASSYTGDNSPLHF